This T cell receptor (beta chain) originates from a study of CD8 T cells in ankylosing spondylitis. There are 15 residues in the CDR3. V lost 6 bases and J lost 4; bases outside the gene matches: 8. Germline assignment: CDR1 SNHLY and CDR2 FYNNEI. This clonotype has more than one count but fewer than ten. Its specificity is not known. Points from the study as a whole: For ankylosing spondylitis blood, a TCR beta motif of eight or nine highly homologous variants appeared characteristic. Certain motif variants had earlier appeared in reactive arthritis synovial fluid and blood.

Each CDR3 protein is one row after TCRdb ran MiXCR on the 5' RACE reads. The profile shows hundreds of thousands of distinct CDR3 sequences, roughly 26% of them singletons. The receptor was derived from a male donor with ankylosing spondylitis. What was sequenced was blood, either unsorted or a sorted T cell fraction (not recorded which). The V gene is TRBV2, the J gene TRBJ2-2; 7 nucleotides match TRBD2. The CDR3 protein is CASSLGRESTGELFF. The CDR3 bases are TGTGCCAGCAGCCTAGGGAGGGAGAGCACCGGGGAGCTGTTTTTT.